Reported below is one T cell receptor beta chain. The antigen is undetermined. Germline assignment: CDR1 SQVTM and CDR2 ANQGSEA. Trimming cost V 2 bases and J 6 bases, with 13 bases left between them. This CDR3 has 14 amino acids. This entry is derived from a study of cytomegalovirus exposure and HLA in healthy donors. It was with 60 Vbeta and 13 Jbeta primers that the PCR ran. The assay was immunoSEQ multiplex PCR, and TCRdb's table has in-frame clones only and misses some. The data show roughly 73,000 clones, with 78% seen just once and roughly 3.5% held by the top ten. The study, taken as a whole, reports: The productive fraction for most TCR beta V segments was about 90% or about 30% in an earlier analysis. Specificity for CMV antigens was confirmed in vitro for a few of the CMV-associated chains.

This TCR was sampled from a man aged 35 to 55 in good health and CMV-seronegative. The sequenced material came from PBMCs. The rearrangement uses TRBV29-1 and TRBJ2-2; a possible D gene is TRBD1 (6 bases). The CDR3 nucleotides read TGCAGCGTTGAACCGGGACATACGGCCGGGGAGCTGTTTTTT. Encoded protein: CSVEPGHTAGELFF.